The clone carrying this T cell receptor beta chain turned up a few times. Its antigen is unidentified. The data were taken from a study of CD8 T cells in ankylosing spondylitis. Whole-study results and caveats: Some motif variants were previously reported in reactive arthritis synovial fluid and blood. For ankylosing spondylitis blood, a TCR beta motif of several highly homologous variants appeared characteristic. Within matched ankylosing spondylitis synovial fluid, disease-linked clones were reportedly significantly enriched. Researchers report that disease-linked clones proved CD8+ and relatively rare in peripheral blood.

The germline V and J ends were trimmed by 6 bases and 7 bases, with 19 bases remaining between them. The CDR3 runs 14 residues. TCRdb reprocessed the 5' RACE reads with MiXCR, giving one entry per CDR3 protein. This sample has some 350,000 distinct CDR3 sequences, with about 14% found just once. The receptor's source is a male donor with ankylosing spondylitis or in good health (not recorded which). Specimen: blood, either unsorted or a sorted T cell fraction (not recorded which). The chain carries TRBV12-3 or TRBV12-4 and TRBJ2-7; D may be TRBD2 (6 bases). The CDR3 reads CASSPGSGRGEQYF. The CDR3 coding sequence is TGTGCCAGCAGCCCCGGGAGCGGTAGGGGAGAGCAGTACTTC.